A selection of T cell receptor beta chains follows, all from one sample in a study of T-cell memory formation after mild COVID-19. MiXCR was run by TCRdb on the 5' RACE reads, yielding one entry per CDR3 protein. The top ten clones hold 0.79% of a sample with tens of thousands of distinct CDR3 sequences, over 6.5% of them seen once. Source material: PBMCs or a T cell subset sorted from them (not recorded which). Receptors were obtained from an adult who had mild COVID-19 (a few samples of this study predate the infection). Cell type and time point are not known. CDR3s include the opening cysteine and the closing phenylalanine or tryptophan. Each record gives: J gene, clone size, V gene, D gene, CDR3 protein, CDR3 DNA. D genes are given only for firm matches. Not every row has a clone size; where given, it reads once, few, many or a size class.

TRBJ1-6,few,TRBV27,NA,CASRPRETYNSPLHF,TGTGCCAGCAGACCGCGCGAGACCTATAATTCACCCCTCCACTTT
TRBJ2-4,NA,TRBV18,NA,CASSPTYSQNIQYF,TGTGCCAGCTCACCTACTTACAGTCAAAACATTCAGTACTTC
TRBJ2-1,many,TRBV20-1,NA,CSASKPGTPSTYNEQFF,TGCAGTGCTAGCAAACCCGGGACTCCCTCTACCTACAATGAGCAGTTCTTC
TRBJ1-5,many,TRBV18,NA,CASSPGDQPQHF,TGTGCCAGCTCACCAGGAGATCAGCCCCAGCATTTT
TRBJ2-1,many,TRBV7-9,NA,CASSSRLSKGEGNEQFF,TGTGCCAGCAGCTCCCGCTTGAGTAAAGGGGAAGGCAATGAGCAGTTCTTC
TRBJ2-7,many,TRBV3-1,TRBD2,CASSQGVAGASSYEQYF,TGTGCCAGCAGCCAAGGAGTAGCGGGGGCCAGCTCCTACGAGCAGTACTTC
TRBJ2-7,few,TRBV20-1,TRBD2,CSARAGGGFYEQYF,TGCAGTGCTAGAGCCGGGGGGGGATTCTACGAGCAGTACTTC
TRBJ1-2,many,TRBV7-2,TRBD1,CASSLGGTGGRYGYTF,TGTGCCAGCAGCTTAGGAGGGACAGGGGGCCGGTATGGCTACACCTTC
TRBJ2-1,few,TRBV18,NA,CASSPWTGYNEQFF,TGTGCCAGCTCGCCATGGACGGGTTACAATGAGCAGTTCTTC
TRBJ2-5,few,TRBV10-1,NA,CASSGSRTETQYF,TGCGCCAGCAGTGGGAGTCGGACGGAGACCCAGTACTTC
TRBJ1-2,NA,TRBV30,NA,CAITEGGGYGYTF,TGTGCCATCACGGAAGGGGGTGGCTATGGCTACACCTTC
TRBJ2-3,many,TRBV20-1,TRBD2,CSASPSGSGLSTDTQYF,TGCAGTGCATCTCCTAGCGGGAGTGGTCTTAGCACAGATACGCAGTATTTT
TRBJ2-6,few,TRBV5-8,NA,CASSLFVAGANVLTF,TGTGCCAGCAGCTTGTTCGTAGCTGGGGCCAACGTCCTGACTTTC
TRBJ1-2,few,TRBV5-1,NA,CASSLALGIGHGYTF,TGCGCCAGCAGCTTGGCCCTCGGGATAGGGCATGGCTACACCTTC
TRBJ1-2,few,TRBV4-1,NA,CASSHFITGMYNYGYTF,TGCGCCAGCAGCCATTTCATTACAGGGATGTATAACTATGGCTACACCTTC
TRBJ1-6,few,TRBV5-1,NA,CASSGGRGGSPLHF,TGCGCCAGCAGCGGAGGACGGGGGGGTTCACCCCTCCACTTT
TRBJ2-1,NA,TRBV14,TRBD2,CASSDYSGLAGVNEQFF,TGTGCCAGCAGCGATTATTCAGGACTAGCGGGAGTCAATGAGCAGTTCTTC
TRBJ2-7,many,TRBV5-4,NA,CASSLINWDEQYF,TGTGCCAGCAGCTTGATTAACTGGGACGAGCAGTACTTC
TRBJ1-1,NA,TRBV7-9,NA,CASSLSTDEAFF,TGTGCCAGCAGCTTATCGACAGATGAAGCTTTCTTT
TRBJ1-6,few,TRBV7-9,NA,CASSLHRGNSPLHF,TGTGCCAGCAGCCTTCATAGGGGGAATTCACCCCTCCACTTT
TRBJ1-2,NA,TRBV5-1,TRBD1,CASSQNTGVDGYTF,TGCGCCAGCAGCCAAAATACAGGGGTTGACGGCTACACCTTC
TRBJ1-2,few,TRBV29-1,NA,CSVDSLQSMGYTF,TGCAGCGTTGATTCGTTACAGTCTATGGGCTACACCTTC
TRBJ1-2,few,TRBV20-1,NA,CSARRYREVDYGYTF,TGCAGTGCTCGACGCTACAGGGAAGTGGACTATGGCTACACCTTC
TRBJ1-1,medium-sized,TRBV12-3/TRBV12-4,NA,CASSLGKNTEAFF,TGTGCCAGCAGTTTAGGTAAAAACACTGAAGCTTTCTTT
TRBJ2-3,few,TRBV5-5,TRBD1,CASSLAAGTGLSDTQYF,TGTGCCAGCAGCTTGGCAGCCGGGACAGGGTTGTCAGATACGCAGTATTTT
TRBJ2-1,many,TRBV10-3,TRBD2,CAIKPGLESAHEQFF,TGTGCCATCAAGCCGGGACTAGAAAGCGCACATGAGCAGTTCTTC
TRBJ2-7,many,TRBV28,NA,CASSSPGQGFYEQYF,TGTGCCAGCAGCTCACCGGGGCAGGGGTTCTACGAGCAGTACTTC
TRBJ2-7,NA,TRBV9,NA,CASSVRQALEQYF,TGTGCCAGCAGTGTCAGACAGGCCCTCGAGCAGTACTTC
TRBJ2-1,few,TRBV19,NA,CASSPSGSSYNEQFF,TGTGCCAGTAGTCCCAGCGGGTCCTCCTACAATGAGCAGTTCTTC
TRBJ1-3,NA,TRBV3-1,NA,CATKGHSGNTIYF,TGTGCCACCAAAGGGCACTCTGGAAACACCATATATTTT
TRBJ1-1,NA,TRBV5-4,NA,CASSPLRTGITEAFF,TGTGCCAGCAGCCCCCTCCGTACGGGGATCACTGAAGCTTTCTTT
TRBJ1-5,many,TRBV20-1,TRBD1,CSARQGQGGIGGQPQHF,TGCAGTGCTAGACAGGGACAGGGAGGTATTGGTGGTCAGCCCCAGCATTTT
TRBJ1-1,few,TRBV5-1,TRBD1,CASSFYRGLYTEAFF,TGCGCCAGCAGCTTCTACAGGGGCCTTTACACTGAAGCTTTCTTT
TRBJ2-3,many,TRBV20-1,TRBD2,CSAFPTSMDTQYF,TGCAGTGCTTTCCCGACTAGCATGGATACGCAGTATTTT
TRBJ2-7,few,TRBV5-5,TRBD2,CASSFSGSMASYEQYF,TGTGCCAGCAGCTTTAGCGGGAGCATGGCGTCCTACGAGCAGTACTTC
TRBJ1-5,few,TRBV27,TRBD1,CASSSLGQGNQPQHF,TGTGCCAGCAGTTCATTGGGACAGGGGAATCAGCCCCAGCATTTT
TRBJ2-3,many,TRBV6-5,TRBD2,CASSYSWLAVSTDTQYF,TGTGCCAGCAGTTATTCTTGGCTAGCGGTTAGCACAGATACGCAGTATTTT
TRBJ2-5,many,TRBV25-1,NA,CASSALIGSGQETQYF,TGTGCCAGCAGTGCTCTAATCGGGTCAGGCCAAGAGACCCAGTACTTC
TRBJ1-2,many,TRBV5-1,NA,CASSFVRGQSGGNYGYTF,TGCGCCAGCAGCTTCGTAAGAGGACAGAGTGGCGGTAACTATGGCTACACCTTC
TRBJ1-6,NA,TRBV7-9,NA,CASSLDHSPLHF,TGTGCCAGCAGCTTAGATCATTCACCCCTCCACTTT